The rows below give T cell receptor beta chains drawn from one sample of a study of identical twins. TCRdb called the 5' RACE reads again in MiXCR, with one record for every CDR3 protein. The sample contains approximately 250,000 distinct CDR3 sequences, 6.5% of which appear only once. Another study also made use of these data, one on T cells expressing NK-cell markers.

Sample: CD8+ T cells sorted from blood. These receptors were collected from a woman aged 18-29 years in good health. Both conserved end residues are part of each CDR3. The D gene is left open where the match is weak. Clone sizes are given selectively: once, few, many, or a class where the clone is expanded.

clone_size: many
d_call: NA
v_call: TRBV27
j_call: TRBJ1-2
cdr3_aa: CASSLSGNYGYTF
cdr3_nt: TGTGCCAGCAGTTTATCGGGGAACTATGGCTACACCTTC

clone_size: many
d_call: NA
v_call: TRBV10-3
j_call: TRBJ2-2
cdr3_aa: CAISELSMTNTGELFF
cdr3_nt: TGTGCCATCAGTGAGCTCTCAATGACGAACACCGGGGAGCTGTTTTTT

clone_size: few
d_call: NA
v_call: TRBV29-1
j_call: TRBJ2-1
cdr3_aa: CSVLLGERGFEQFF
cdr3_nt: TGCAGCGTTTTGTTGGGGGAGAGGGGATTTGAGCAGTTCTTC

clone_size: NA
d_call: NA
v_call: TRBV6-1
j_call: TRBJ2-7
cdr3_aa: CASSDPGLESYEQYF
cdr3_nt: TGTGCCAGCAGCGATCCGGGACTGGAATCCTACGAGCAGTACTTC

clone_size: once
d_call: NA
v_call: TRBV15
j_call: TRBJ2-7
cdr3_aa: CATSSRDTSYEQYF
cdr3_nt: TGTGCCACCAGCAGCCGGGACACCTCCTACGAGCAGTACTTC

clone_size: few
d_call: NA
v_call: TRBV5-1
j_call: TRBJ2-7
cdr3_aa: CASSWGSLYEQYF
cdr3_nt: TGCGCCAGCAGCTGGGGCTCCCTCTACGAGCAGTACTTC

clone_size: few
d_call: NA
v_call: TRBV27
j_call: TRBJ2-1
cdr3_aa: CASSSSPGRHSYNEQFF
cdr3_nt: TGTGCCAGCAGTTCGTCCCCGGGACGGCACTCCTACAATGAGCAGTTCTTC

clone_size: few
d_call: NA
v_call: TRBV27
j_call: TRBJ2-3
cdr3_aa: CASSFGLISDTQYF
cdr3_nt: TGTGCCAGCAGTTTTGGGCTCATCTCAGATACGCAGTATTTT

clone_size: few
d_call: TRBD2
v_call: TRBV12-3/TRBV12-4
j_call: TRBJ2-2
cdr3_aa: CASSFLAGGLNTGELFF
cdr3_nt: TGTGCCAGCAGTTTTCTAGCGGGAGGTTTGAACACCGGGGAGCTGTTTTTT

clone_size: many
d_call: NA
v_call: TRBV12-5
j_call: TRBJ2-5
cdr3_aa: CASGLALGETQYF
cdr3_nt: TGTGCTAGTGGTTTGGCCCTGGGAGAGACCCAGTACTTC

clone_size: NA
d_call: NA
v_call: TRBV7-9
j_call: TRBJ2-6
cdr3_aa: CASSPYGAAGANVLTF
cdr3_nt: TGTGCCAGCTCCCCGTACGGGGCTGCAGGGGCCAACGTCCTGACTTTC

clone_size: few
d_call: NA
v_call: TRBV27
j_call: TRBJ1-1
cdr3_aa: CASSLGGSRTEAFF
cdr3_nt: TGTGCCAGCAGTTTAGGAGGGTCTCGCACTGAAGCTTTCTTT

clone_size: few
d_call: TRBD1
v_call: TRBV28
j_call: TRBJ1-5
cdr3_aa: CASSSPGQSNQPQHF
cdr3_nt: TGTGCCAGCAGTTCTCCGGGACAGAGCAATCAGCCCCAGCATTTT

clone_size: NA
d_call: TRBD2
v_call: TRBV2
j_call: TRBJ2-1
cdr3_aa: CASNPSPGGRKDEQFF
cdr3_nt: TGTGCCAGCAATCCCTCGCCGGGCGGGAGAAAGGATGAGCAGTTCTTC

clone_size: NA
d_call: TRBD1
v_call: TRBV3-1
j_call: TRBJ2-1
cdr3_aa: CASSLLQGAYNEQFF
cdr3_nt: TGTGCCAGCAGCCTCCTACAGGGGGCTTACAATGAGCAGTTCTTC

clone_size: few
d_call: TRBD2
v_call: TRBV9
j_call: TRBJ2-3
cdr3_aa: CASNSGRDFTQYF
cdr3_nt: TGTGCCAGCAACAGCGGGAGGGACTTTACGCAGTATTTT

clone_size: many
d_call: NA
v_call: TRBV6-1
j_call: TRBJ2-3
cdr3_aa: CASSRSGSTDTQYF
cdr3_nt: TGTGCCAGCAGCAGAAGCGGGAGCACAGATACGCAGTATTTT

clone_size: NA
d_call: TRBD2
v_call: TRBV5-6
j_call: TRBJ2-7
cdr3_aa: CASSSEGELAGGHEQYF
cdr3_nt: TGTGCCAGCAGCTCGGAAGGAGAACTAGCGGGAGGTCACGAGCAGTACTTC

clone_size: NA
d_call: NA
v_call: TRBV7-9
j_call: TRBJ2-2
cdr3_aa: CASSIWTRENTGELFF
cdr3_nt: TGTGCCAGCAGCATCTGGACGAGGGAGAACACCGGGGAGCTGTTTTTT

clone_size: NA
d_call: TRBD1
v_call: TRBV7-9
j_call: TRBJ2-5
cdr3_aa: CASSFLRGGQGQETQYF
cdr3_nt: TGTGCCAGCAGCTTTCTCCGGGGCGGACAGGGGCAAGAGACCCAGTACTTC

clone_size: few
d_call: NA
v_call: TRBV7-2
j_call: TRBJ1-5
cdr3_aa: CASSLRVVRPQHF
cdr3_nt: TGTGCCAGCAGCTTACGGGTGGTTCGGCCCCAGCATTTT

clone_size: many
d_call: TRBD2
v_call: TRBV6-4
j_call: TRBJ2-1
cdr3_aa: CASSGLAGGNEQFF
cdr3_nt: TGTGCCAGCAGTGGACTAGCGGGGGGAAATGAGCAGTTCTTC

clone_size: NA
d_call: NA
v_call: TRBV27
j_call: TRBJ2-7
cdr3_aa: CASSTLGEVSYEQYF
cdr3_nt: TGTGCCAGCAGCACCTTGGGGGAGGTCTCCTACGAGCAGTACTTC

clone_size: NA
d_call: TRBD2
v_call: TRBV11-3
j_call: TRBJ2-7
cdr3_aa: CASRGLAGTYEQYF
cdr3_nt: TGTGCCAGCAGAGGCCTAGCGGGTACCTACGAGCAGTACTTC

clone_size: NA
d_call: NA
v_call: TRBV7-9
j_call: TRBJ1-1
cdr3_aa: CASSLVEGVTEAFF
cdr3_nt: TGTGCCAGCAGCTTAGTGGAGGGGGTCACTGAAGCTTTCTTT

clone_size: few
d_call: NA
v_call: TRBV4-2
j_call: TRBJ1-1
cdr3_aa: CASSQAVFGTNTEAFF
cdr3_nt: TGTGCCAGCAGCCAAGCAGTTTTCGGCACGAACACTGAAGCTTTCTTT

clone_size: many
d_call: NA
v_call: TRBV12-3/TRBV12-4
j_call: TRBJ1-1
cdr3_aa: CASFSAENTEAFF
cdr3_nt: TGTGCCAGCTTTTCTGCGGAGAACACTGAAGCTTTCTTT

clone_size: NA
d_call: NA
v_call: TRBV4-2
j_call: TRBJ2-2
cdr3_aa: CASSQQTTSGELFF
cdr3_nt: TGTGCCAGCAGCCAGCAGACTACTTCCGGGGAGCTGTTTTTT